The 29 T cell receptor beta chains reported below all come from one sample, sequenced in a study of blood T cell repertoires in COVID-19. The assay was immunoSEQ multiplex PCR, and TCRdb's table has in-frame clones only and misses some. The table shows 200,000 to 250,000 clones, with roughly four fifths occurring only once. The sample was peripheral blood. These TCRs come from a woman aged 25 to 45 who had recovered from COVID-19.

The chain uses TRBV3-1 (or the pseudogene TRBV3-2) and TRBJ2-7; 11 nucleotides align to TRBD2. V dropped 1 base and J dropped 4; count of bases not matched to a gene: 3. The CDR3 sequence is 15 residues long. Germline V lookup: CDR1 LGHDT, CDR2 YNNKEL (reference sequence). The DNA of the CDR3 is TGTGCCAGCAGCCAAGGACTAGCGGGATCGTACGAGCAGTACTTC. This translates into CASSQGLAGSYEQYF.

The CDR3 spells CASSSGVWGSSTDTQYF. The DNA of the CDR3 is TGCGCCAGCAGCTCGGGAGTCTGGGGATCCAGCACAGATACGCAGTATTTT. The V call is TRBV5-1, the J call TRBJ2-3; tentative D call: TRBD2 (6 bases). The CDR3 has 17 amino acids. V was cut by 3 bases and J by 0 bases, with 17 bases left in between. In germline, CDR1 is SGHRS, CDR2 YFSETQ.

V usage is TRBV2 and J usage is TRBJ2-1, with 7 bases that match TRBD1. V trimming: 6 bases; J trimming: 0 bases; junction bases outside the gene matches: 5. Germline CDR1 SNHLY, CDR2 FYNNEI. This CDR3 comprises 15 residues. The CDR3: CASSPRGSSYNEQFF. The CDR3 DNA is TGTGCCAGCAGCCCCAGGGGGAGCTCCTACAATGAGCAGTTCTTC. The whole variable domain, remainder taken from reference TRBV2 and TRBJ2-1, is EPEVTQTPSHQVTQMGQEVILRCVPISNHLYFYWYRQILGQKVEFLVSFYNNEISEKSEIFDDQFSVERPDGSNFTLKIRSTKLEDSAMYFCASSPRGSSYNEQFFGPGTRLTVL.

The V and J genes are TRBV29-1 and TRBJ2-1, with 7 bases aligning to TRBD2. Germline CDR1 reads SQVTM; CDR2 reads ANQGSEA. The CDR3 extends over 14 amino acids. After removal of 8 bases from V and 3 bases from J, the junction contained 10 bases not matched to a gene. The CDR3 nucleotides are TGCAGCTTATCTAGCGGACTCATCTACAATGAGCAGTTCTTC. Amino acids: CSLSSGLIYNEQFF.

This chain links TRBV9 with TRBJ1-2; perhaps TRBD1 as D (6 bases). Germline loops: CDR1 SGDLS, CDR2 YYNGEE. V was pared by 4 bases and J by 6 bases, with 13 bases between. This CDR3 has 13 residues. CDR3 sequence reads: CASSPTGSHGYTF. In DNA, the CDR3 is TGTGCCAGCAGCCCCACAGGGTCCCATGGCTACACCTTC.

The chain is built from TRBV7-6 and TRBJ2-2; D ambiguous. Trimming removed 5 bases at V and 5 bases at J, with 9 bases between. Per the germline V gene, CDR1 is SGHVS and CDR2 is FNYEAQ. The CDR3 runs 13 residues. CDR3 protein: CASSTDGTGELFF. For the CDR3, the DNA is TGTGCCAGCAGCACCGACGGGACCGGGGAGCTGTTTTTT.

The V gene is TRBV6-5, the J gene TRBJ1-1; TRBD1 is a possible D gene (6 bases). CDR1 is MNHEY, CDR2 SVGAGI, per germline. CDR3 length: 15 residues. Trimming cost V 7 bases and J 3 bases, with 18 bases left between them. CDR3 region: CASTRGGGGYTEAFF. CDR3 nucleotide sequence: TGTGCCAGCACTCGGGGAGGGGGAGGGTACACTGAAGCTTTCTTT.

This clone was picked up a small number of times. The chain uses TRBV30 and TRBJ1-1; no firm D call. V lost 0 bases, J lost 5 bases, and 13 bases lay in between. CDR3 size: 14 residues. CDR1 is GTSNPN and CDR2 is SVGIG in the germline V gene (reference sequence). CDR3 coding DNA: TGTGCCTGGAGTGTACTTGACGCGGGGACTGAAGCTTTCTTT. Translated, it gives CAWSVLDAGTEAFF.

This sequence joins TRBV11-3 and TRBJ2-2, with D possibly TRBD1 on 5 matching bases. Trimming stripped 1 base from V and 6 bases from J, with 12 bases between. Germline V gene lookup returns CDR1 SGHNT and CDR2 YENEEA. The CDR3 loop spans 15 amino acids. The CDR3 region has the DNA TGTGCCAGCAGCTTAGCAGGGCCAGCTCCCGGGGAGCTGTTTTTT. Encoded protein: CASSLAGPAPGELFF.

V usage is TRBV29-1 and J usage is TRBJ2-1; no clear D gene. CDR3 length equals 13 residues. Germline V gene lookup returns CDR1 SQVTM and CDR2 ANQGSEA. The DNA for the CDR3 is TGCAGTGCCTCTCGAGTGGCCTACAATGAGCAGTTCTTC. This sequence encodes CSASRVAYNEQFF.

In nucleotides, the CDR3 is TGCAGCGTCTCTGGGGGGGATGGCAATCAGCCCCAGCATTTT. It yields the protein CSVSGGDGNQPQHF. The chain is built from TRBV29-1 and TRBJ1-5, with a tentative D call TRBD1 (5 bases). V shed 6 bases and J shed 2 bases, with 14 bases lying between them. In germline, CDR1 is SQVTM, CDR2 ANQGSEA. The length of the CDR3 is 14 residues.

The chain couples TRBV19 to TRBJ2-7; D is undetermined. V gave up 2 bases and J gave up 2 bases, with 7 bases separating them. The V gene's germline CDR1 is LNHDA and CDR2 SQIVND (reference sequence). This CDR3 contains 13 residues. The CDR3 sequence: CASSIRETYEQYF. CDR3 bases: TGTGCCAGTAGTATAAGAGAGACCTACGAGCAGTACTTC.

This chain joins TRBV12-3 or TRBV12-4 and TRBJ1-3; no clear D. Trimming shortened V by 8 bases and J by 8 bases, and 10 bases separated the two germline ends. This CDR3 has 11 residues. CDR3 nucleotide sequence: TGTGCCAGCGCGACGGGGTACACCATATATTTT. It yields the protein CASATGYTIYF.

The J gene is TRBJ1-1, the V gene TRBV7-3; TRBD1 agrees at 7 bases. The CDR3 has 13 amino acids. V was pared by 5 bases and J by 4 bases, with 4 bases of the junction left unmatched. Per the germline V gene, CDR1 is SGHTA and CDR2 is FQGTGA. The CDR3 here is CASSPSGGTEAFF. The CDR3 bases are TGTGCCAGCAGCCCCTCAGGGGGCACTGAAGCTTTCTTT.

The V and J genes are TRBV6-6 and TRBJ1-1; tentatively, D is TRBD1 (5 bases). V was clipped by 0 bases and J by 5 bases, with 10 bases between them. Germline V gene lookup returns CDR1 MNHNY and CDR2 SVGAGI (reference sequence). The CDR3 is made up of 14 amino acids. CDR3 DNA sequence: TGTGCCAGCAGTTACTCGGGGGGAGGGACTGAAGCTTTCTTT. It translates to CASSYSGGGTEAFF.

CDR3 in amino acids: CASSFSRTDTQYF. In DNA form, the CDR3 reads TGTGCCAGCAGTTTTAGCCGCACAGATACGCAGTATTTT. The rearrangement links TRBV12-3 or TRBV12-4 to TRBJ2-3; unclear D gene. The CDR3 contains 13 residues. V lost 3 bases to trimming and J lost 1 base, with 5 bases between them.

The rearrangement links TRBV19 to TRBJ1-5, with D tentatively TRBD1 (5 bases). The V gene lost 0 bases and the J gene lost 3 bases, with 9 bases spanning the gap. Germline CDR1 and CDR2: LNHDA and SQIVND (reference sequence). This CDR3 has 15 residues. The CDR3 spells CASSIDRVNNQPQHF. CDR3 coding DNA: TGTGCCAGTAGTATAGACAGGGTAAACAATCAGCCCCAGCATTTT.

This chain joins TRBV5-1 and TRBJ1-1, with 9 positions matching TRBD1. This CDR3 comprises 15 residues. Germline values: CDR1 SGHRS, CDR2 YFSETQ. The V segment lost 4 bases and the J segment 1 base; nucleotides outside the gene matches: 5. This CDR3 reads CASSRDRVGNTEAFF. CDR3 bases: TGCGCCAGCAGCAGGGACAGGGTAGGGAACACTGAAGCTTTCTTT.

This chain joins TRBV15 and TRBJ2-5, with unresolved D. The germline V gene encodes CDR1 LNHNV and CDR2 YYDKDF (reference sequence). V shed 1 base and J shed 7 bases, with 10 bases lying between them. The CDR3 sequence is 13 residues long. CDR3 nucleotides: TGTGCCACCAGCAGAGCGGCCTCGGGGACCCAGTACTTC. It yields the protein CATSRAASGTQYF.

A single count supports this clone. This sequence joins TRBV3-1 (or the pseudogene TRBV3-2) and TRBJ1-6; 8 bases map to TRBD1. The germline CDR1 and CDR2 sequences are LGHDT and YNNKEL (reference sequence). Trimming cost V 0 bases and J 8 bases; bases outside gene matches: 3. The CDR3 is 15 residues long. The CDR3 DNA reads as TGTGCCAGCAGCCAAGAGGGACAGGCTTATTCACCCCTCCACTTT. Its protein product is CASSQEGQAYSPLHF.

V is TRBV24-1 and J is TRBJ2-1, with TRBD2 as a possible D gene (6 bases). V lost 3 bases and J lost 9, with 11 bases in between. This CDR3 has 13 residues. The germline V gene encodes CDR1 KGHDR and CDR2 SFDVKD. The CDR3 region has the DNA TGTGCCACCAGTGATGCACCGGAGGGTGAGCAGTTCTTC. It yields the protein CATSDAPEGEQFF.

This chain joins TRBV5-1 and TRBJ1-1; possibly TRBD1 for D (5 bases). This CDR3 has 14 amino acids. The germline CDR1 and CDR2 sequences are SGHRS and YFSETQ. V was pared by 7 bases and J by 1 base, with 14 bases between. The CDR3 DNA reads TGCGCCAGCCGGGTAGCTGGGGCGAACACTGAAGCTTTCTTT. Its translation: CASRVAGANTEAFF.

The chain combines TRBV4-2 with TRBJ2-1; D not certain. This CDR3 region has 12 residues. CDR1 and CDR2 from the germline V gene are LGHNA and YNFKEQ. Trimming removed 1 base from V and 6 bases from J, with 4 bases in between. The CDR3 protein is CASSQARNEQFF. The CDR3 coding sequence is TGTGCCAGCAGCCAAGCCCGCAATGAGCAGTTCTTC.

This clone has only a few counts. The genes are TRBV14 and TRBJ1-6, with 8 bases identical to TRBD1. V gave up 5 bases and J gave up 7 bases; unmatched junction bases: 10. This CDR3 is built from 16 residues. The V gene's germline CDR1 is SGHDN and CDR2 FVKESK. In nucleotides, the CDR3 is TGTGCCAGCAGCACAATACGGACAGGGCCCAATTCACCCCTCCACTTT. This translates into CASSTIRTGPNSPLHF.

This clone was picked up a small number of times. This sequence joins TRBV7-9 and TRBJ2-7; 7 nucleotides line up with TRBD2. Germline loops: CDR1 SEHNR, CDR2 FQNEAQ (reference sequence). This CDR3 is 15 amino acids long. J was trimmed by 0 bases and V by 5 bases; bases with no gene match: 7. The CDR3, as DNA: TGTGCCAGCAGCCCGGGACTATCTACCTCCTACGAGCAGTACTTC. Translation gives CASSPGLSTSYEQYF.

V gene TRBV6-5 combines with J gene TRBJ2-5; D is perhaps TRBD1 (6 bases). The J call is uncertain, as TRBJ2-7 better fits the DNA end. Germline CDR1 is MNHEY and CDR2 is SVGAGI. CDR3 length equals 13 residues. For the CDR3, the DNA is TGTGCCAGCAGCCGGGACATACTGTACGAGCAGTACTTC. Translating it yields CASSRDILYEQYF.

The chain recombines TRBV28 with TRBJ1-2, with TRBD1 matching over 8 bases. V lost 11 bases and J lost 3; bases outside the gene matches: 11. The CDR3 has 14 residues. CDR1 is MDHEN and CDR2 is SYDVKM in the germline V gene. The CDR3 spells CAAEGQGKHYGYTF. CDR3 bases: TGTGCCGCGGAAGGACAGGGAAAACACTATGGCTACACCTTC.

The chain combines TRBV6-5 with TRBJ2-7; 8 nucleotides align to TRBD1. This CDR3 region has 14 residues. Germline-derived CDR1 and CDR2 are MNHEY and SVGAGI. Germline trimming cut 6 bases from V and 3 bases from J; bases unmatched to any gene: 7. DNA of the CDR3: TGTGCCAGCAGCCTGGGACAGGAATACTACGAGCAGTACTTC. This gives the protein CASSLGQEYYEQYF.

Here the CDR3 reads CASGPGTGNGYF. The DNA of the CDR3 is TGCGCCAGCGGCCCCGGGACAGGAAACGGGTACTTC. V gene TRBV5-1 combines with J gene TRBJ2-7; 8 nucleotides line up with TRBD1. This CDR3 spans 12 amino acids. CDR1 is SGHRS and CDR2 is YFSETQ in the germline V gene. V lost 7 bases, J lost 12 bases, and 12 bases stayed unmatched. Full variable domain (missing parts from reference TRBV5-1 and TRBJ2-7): KAGVTQTPRYLIKTRGQQVTLSCSPISGHRSVSWYQQTPGQGLQFLFEYFSETQRNKGNFPGRFSGRQFSNSRSEMNVSTLELGDSALYLCASGPGTGNGYFGPGTRLTVT.